The entry below gives a single TCR beta chain sequence along with its context. Its antigen is not known. This sample was included in a study of T cell repertoires in cytomegalovirus infection. Germline CDR1 and CDR2: MRHNA and SNTAGT. This CDR3 region has 14 residues. V lost 3 bases to trimming and J lost 4 bases, with 12 bases between them. Whole-study results and caveats: Dominating the ex vivo response were TCR beta clonotypes that were CMV-specific and HLA-C-restricted.

TCRdb re-derived calls from the reads in MiXCR, one entry per CDR3 protein. The table includes some 220,000 distinct CDR3 sequences, roughly 34% detected once. The chain is built from TRBV6-4 and TRBJ1-2; TRBD1 might be the D (6 bases). This sequence was found in a human donor in good health (CMV status not recorded). Some clones in this sample may be carry-over from other donors' samples. The sample consisted of CD8+ T cells from cultured PBMCs, taken from culture after CMV antigen stimulation. CDR3 DNA sequence: TGTGCCAGCAGTGAGGGTGAGGGGGGCTATGGCTACACCTTC. Its translation is CASSEGEGGYGYTF.